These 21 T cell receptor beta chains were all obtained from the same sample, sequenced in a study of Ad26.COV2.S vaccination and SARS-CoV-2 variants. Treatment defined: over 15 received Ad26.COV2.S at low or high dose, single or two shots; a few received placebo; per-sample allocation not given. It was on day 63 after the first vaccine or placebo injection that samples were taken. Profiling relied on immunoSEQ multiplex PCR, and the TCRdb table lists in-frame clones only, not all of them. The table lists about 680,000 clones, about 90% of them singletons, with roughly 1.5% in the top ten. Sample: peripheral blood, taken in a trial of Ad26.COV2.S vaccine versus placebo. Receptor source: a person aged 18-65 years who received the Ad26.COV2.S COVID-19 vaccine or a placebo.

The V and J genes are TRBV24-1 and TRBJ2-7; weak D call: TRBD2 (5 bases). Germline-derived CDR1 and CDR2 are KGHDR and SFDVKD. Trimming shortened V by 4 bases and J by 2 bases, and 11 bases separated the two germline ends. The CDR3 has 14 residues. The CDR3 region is CATSESGLTYEQYF. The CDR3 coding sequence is TGTGCCACCAGTGAATCCGGACTGACCTACGAGCAGTACTTC.

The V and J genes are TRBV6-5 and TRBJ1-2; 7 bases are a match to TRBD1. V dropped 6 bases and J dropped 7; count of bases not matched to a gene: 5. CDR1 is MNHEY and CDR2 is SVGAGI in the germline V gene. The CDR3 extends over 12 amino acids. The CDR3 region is CASSPRGFGYTF. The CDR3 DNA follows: TGTGCCAGCAGCCCCAGGGGGTTTGGCTACACCTTC.

The CDR3 region has the DNA TGTGCCAGCAGTTCCCCTTCGCGGGGGCCGGGAGATACGCAGTATTTT. It encodes CASSSPSRGPGDTQYF. V gene TRBV6-2 or TRBV6-3 combines with J gene TRBJ2-3; possible D gene TRBD2, 7 bases. This CDR3 spans 16 amino acids. Germline CDR1 MNHEY, CDR2 SVGEGT. Trimming shortened V by 4 bases and J by 5 bases, and 19 bases separated the two germline ends.

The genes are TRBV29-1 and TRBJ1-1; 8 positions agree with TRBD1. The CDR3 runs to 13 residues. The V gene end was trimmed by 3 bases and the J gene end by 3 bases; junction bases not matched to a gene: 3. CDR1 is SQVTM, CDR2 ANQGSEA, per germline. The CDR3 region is CSVDRGRDTEAFF. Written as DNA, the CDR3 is TGCAGCGTTGACAGGGGGCGAGACACTGAAGCTTTCTTT. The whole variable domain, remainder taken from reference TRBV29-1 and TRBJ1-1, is SAVISQKPSRDICQRGTSLTIQCQVDSQVTMMFWYRQQPGQSLTLIATANQGSEATYESGFVIDKFPISRPNLTFSTLTVSNMSPEDSSIYLCSVDRGRDTEAFFGQGTRLTVV.

CDR3 DNA sequence: TGTGCTAGTGGTTTGGTCTACACTGAAGCTTTCTTT. It specifies CASGLVYTEAFF. This sequence joins TRBV12-5 and TRBJ1-1; D call uncertain. The CDR3 length is 12 residues. V was shortened by 0 bases and J by 3 bases, with 2 bases between the two germline ends. Looked up from germline, CDR1 is LGHNT and CDR2 is FRNRAP.

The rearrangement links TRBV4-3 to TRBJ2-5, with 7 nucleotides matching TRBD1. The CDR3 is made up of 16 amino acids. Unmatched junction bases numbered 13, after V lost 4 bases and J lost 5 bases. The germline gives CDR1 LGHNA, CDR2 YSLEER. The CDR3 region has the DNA TGCGCCAGCAGCCCCGTGGCTCAAGGGGGCGAGGAGACCCAGTACTTC. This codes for CASSPVAQGGEETQYF.

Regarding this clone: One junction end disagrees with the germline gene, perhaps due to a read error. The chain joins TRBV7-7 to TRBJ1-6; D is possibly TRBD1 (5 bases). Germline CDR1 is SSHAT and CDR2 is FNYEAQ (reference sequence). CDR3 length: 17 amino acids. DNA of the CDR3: TGTGCTAGCAGCCATCCCACAGGAGGCTCCTATAATTCACCCCTCCACTTT. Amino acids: CASSHPTGGSYNSPLHF. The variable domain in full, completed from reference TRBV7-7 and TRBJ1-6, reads GAGVSQSPRYKVTKRGQDVTLRCDPISSHATLYWYQQALGQGPEFLTYFNYEAQPDKSGLPSDRFSAERPEGSISTLTIQRTEQRDSAMYRCASSHPTGGSYNSPLHFGNGTRLTVT.

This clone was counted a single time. The CDR3 here is CAMGLAGGTGELFF. CDR3 sequence (DNA): TGTGCCATGGGACTAGCGGGAGGTACCGGGGAGCTGTTTTTT. The rearrangement uses TRBV7-9 and TRBJ2-2, with TRBD2 matching over 15 bases. The V gene end was trimmed by 10 bases and the J gene end by 5 bases; junction bases not matched to a gene: 2. Germline assignment: CDR1 SEHNR and CDR2 FQNEAQ (reference sequence). CDR3 length: 14 residues. Drawing the rest from reference TRBV7-9 and TRBJ2-2, the complete variable domain is DTGVSQNPRHKITKRGQNVTFRCDPISEHNRLYWYRQTLGQGPEFLTYFQNEAQLEKSRLLSDRFSAERPKGSFSTLEIQRTEQGDSAMYLCAMGLAGGTGELFFGEGSRLTVL.

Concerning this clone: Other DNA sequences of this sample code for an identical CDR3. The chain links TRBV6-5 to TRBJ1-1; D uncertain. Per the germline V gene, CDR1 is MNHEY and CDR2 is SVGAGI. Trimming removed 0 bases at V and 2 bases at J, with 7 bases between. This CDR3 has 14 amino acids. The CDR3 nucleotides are TGTGCCAGCAGTTACTCGACCCTTAACACTGAAGCTTTCTTT. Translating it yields CASSYSTLNTEAFF.

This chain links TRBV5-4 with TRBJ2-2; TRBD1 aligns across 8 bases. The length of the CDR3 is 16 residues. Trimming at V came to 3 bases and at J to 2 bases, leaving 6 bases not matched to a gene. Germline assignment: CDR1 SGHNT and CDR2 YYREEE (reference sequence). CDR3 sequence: CASSSPQGANTGELFF. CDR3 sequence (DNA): TGTGCCAGCAGCTCCCCCCAGGGGGCTAACACCGGGGAGCTGTTTTTT.

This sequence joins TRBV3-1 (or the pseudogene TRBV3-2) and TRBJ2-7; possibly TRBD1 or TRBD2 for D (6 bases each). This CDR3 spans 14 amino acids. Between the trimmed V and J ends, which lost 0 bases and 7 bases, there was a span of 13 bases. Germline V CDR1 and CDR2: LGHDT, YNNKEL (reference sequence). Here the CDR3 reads CASSQDGGQPEQYF. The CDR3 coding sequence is TGTGCCAGCAGCCAAGATGGGGGGCAGCCGGAGCAGTACTTC.

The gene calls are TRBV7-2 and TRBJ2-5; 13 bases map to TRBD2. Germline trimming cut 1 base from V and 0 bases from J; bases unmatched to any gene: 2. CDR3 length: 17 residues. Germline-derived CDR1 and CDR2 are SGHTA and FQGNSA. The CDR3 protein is CASSLGTSGGYQETQYF. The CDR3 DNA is TGTGCCAGCAGCTTAGGGACTAGCGGGGGATACCAAGAGACCCAGTACTTC. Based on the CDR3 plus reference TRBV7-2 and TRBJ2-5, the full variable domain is GAGVSQSPSNKVTEKGKDVELRCDPISGHTALYWYRQSLGQGLEFLIYFQGNSAPDKSGLPSDRFSAERTGGSVSTLTIQRTQQEDSAVYLCASSLGTSGGYQETQYFGPGTRLLVL.

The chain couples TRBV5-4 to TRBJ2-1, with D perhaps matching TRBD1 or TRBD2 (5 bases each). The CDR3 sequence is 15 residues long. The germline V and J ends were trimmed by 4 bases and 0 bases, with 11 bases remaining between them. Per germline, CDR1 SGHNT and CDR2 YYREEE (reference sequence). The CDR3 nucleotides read TGTGCCAGCAGCGGGGACCGAAGCTCCTACAATGAGCAGTTCTTC. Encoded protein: CASSGDRSSYNEQFF.

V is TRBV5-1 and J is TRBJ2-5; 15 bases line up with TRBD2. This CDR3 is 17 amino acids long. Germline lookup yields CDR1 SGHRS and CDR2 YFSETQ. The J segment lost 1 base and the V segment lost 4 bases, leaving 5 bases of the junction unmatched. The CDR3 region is CASSLGTSGGPQETQYF. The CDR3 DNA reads TGCGCCAGCAGCCTAGGGACTAGCGGGGGGCCCCAAGAGACCCAGTACTTC. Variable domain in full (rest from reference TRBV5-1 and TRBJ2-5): KAGVTQTPRYLIKTRGQQVTLSCSPISGHRSVSWYQQTPGQGLQFLFEYFSETQRNKGNFPGRFSGRQFSNSRSEMNVSTLELGDSALYLCASSLGTSGGPQETQYFGPGTRLLVL.

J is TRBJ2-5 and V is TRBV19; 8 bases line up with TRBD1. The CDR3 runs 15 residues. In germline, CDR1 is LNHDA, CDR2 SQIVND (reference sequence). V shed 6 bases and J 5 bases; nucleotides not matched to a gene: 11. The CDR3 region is CASRRGRGQEETQYF. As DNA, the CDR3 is TGTGCCAGTAGGAGGGGCAGGGGGCAGGAGGAGACCCAGTACTTC.

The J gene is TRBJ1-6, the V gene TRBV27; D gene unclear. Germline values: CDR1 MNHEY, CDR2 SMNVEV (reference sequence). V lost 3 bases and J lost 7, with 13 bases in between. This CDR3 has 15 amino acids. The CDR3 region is CASSFEGVRNSPLHF. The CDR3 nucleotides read TGTGCCAGCAGTTTCGAGGGAGTGAGGAATTCACCCCTCCACTTT.

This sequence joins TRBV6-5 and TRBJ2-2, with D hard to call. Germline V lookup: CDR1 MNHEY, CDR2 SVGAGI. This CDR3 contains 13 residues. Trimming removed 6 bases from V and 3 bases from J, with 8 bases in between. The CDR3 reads CASRPDYTGELFF. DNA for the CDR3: TGTGCCAGCAGACCCGATTACACCGGGGAGCTGTTTTTT.

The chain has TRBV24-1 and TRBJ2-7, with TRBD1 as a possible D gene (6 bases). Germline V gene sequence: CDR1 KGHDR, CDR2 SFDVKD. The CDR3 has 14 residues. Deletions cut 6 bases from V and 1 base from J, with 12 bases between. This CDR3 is CATSTGQRSYEQYF. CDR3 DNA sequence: TGTGCCACCAGTACTGGACAGAGGTCCTACGAGCAGTACTTC.

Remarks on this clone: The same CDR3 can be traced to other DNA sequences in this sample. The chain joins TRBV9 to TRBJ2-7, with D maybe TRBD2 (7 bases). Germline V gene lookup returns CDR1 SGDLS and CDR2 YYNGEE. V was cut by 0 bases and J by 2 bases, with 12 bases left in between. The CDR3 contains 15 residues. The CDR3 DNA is TGTGCCAGCAGCGTAGGGGCGGGGGCGACCTACGAGCAGTACTTC. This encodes CASSVGAGATYEQYF.

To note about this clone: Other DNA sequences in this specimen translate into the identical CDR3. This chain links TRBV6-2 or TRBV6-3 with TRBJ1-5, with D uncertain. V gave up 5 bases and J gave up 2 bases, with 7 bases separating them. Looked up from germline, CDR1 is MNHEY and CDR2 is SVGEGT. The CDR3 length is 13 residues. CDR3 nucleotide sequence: TGTGCCAGCAGTCGGCGGGGCAATCAGCCCCAGCATTTT. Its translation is CASSRRGNQPQHF.

The CDR3 region is CASSVRDRNNEQFF. CDR3 DNA sequence: TGCGCCAGCAGCGTCCGGGACAGGAACAATGAGCAGTTCTTC. The rearrangement uses TRBV5-1 and TRBJ2-1, with TRBD1 matching over 8 bases. Germline V gene sequence: CDR1 SGHRS, CDR2 YFSETQ. V lost 4 bases, J lost 5 bases, and 5 bases stayed unmatched. The CDR3 has 14 amino acids. Filled out from reference TRBV5-1 and TRBJ2-1, the complete variable domain reads KAGVTQTPRYLIKTRGQQVTLSCSPISGHRSVSWYQQTPGQGLQFLFEYFSETQRNKGNFPGRFSGRQFSNSRSEMNVSTLELGDSALYLCASSVRDRNNEQFFGPGTRLTVL.